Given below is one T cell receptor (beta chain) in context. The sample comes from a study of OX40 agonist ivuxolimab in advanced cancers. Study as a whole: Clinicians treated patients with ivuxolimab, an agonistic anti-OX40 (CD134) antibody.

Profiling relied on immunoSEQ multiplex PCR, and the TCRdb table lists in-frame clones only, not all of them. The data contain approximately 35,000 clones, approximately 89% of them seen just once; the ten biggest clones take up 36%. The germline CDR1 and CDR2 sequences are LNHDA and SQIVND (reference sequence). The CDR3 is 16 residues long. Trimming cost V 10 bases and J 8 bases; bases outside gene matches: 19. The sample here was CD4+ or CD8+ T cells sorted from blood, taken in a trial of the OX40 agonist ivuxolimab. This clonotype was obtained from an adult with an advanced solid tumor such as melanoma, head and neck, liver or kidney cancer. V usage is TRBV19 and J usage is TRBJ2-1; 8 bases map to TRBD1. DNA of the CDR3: TGTGCCACCACCGCTGGGGGTGGCAGGGGGCCCGATGAGCAGTTCTTC. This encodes CATTAGGGRGPDEQFF. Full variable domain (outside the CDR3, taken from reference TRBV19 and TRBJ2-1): DGGITQSPKYLFRKEGQNVTLSCEQNLNHDAMYWYRQDPGQGLRLIYYSQIVNDFQKGDIAEGYSVSREKKESFPLTVTSAQKNPTAFYLCATTAGGGRGPDEQFFGPGTRLTVL.